The 15 T cell receptor beta chains below come from one sample, sequenced in a study of CXCR3-negative and CXCR3-positive naive CD8 T cells. It was by 5' RACE with UMI labels that the TRB cDNA libraries were prepared. With the 5' RACE reads reprocessed, TCRdb shows one record per CDR3 protein and no DNA. The sample table includes 43,000 or so distinct CDR3 sequences. Material: naive CXCR3- CD8+ T cells from blood. Subset defined: CD45RO-CCR7+CD27+CD95- naive CD8+ T cells lacking CXCR3 (TNR3-). These receptor sequences come from a human donor in good health. Some clones in this sample may be carry-over from other donors' samples.

The chain employs TRBV28 and TRBJ1-5; the TRBD1 assignment by TCRdb is unverifiable without DNA. The CDR3 runs 13 residues. Looked up from germline, CDR1 is MDHEN and CDR2 is SYDVKM. The CDR3 spells CASSLRGYQPQHF.

V usage is TRBV5-1 and J usage is TRBJ2-1; the D call of TRBD1 rests on TCRdb alone, since no DNA is present to check it. In germline, CDR1 is SGHRS, CDR2 YFSETQ. This CDR3 comprises 12 residues. CDR3: CASSSAGAEQFF. The full variable domain, with the rest looked up from reference TRBV5-1 and TRBJ2-1, is KAGVTQTPRYLIKTRGQQVTLSCSPISGHRSVSWYQQTPGQGLQFLFEYFSETQRNKGNFPGRFSGRQFSNSRSEMNVSTLELGDSALYLCASSSAGAEQFFGPGTRLTVL.

The chain has TRBV7-3 and TRBJ2-2; the TCRdb call, TRBD2, lacks DNA for checking. The CDR3 totals 13 residues. Germline V CDR1 and CDR2: SGHTA, FQGTGA. The CDR3 region is CASSPSGAGELFF.

The chain joins TRBV6-2 or TRBV6-3 to TRBJ2-7. Germline V gene sequence: CDR1 MNHEY, CDR2 SVGEGT. The CDR3 covers 12 residues. CDR3 region: CASSYVAYEQYF.

This clonotype is identified as medium-sized (0.01 to 0.1%) from frequency. This sequence joins TRBV4-3 and TRBJ2-1. The CDR3 extends over 16 amino acids. Germline values: CDR1 LGHNA, CDR2 YSLEER. The CDR3 region is CASSQNGQGSYNEQFF.

The rearrangement joins TRBV10-3 to TRBJ2-1; there is no DNA to check the TCRdb D call of TRBD1. Germline-derived CDR1 and CDR2 are ENHRY and SYGVKD. This CDR3 contains 14 residues. The CDR3 loop reads CAISESGRGRGQFF.

This clonotype is called medium-sized based on its frequency. CDR3 in amino acids: CASSYAGTGDTGELFF. The chain employs TRBV6-5 and TRBJ2-2; TCRdb calls TRBD1, which cannot be checked without DNA. The CDR3 totals 16 residues. Germline V gene lookup returns CDR1 MNHEY and CDR2 SVGAGI.

The chain has TRBV29-1 and TRBJ2-7; TCRdb reports TRBD2, a call that lacks DNA to check it against. Germline assignment: CDR1 SQVTM and CDR2 ANQGSEA. CDR3 length: 16 amino acids. CDR3 loop: CSVEGESEGLSYEQYF.

The V and J genes are TRBV20-1 and TRBJ2-5; the D call of TRBD2 rests on TCRdb alone, since no DNA is present to check it. Germline CDR1 is DFQATT and CDR2 is SNEGSKA (reference sequence). The length of the CDR3 is 14 residues. The CDR3 loop reads CSAVGASRWETQYF.

The genes are TRBV5-6 and TRBJ2-1; TCRdb's D gene call, TRBD1, goes unchecked for lack of DNA. This CDR3 has 15 residues. The germline gives CDR1 SGHDT, CDR2 YYEEEE. CDR3 loop: CASSLIQGAHNEQFF.

This sequence joins TRBV29-1 and TRBJ1-5; TCRdb designates TRBD1, a call that cannot be tested without DNA. This CDR3 region has 15 residues. Per germline, CDR1 SQVTM and CDR2 ANQGSEA. This CDR3 reads CSVVISLGPGEPQHF.

CDR3 residues: CASSLTYGSSYNEQFF. The chain is built from TRBV7-3 and TRBJ2-1. The CDR3 length is 16 residues. Germline CDR1 SGHTA, CDR2 FQGTGA. The variable domain in full, with the rest retrieved from reference TRBV7-3 and TRBJ2-1, is GAGVSQTPSNKVTEKGKYVELRCDPISGHTALYWYRQSLGQGPEFLIYFQGTGAADDSGLPNDRFFAVRPEGSVSTLKIQRTERGDSAVYLCASSLTYGSSYNEQFFGPGTRLTVL.

V and J are TRBV4-3 and TRBJ1-1; TCRdb calls TRBD1, which cannot be checked without DNA. The CDR3 covers 18 residues. Germline V gene data show CDR1 as LGHNA and CDR2 as YSLEER. The CDR3 here is CASSPSGQGWVKNTEAFF.

The V call is TRBV7-9, the J call TRBJ2-4. The CDR3 covers 13 residues. Germline-derived CDR1 and CDR2 are SEHNR and FQNEAQ (reference sequence). CDR3 region: CASSLNDEDIQYF.

The rearrangement uses TRBV20-1 and TRBJ2-1; the TCRdb D gene call, TRBD1, has no DNA to confirm it. CDR3 length: 13 residues. CDR1 DFQATT and CDR2 SNEGSKA come from the germline V gene (reference sequence). The CDR3 loop reads CSASHPGSGEQFF.